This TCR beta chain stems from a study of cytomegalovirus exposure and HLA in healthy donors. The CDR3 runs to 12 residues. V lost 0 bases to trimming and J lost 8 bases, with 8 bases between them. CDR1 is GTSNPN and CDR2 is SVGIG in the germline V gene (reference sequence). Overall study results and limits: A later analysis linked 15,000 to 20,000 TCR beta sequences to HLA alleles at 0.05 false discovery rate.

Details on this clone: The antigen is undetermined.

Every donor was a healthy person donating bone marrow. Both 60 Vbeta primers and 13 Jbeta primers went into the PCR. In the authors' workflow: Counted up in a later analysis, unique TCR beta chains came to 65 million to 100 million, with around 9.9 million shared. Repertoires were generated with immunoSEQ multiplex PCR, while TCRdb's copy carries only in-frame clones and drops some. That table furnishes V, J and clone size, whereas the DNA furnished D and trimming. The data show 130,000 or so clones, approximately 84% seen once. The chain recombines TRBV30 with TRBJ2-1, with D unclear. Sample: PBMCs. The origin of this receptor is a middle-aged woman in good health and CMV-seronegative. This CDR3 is CAWSVRSDEQFF. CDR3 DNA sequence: TGTGCCTGGAGTGTACGGAGCGATGAGCAGTTCTTC.